This TCR beta chain was sequenced in a study of cytomegalovirus exposure and HLA in healthy donors. Across the whole study: There were 300 to 400 genotyped donors. Of these, about 80% fell in the genetic ancestry cluster associated with self-reported Caucasian donors. Findings and caveats of the study: Versus the approximately 700-donor mean, an Asian-associated ancestry cluster reportedly showed fewer N-insertions in a later analysis.

V gave up 1 base and J gave up 1 base; unmatched junction bases: 2. Germline V CDR1 and CDR2: SGHRS, YFSETQ. This CDR3 spans 17 amino acids. The PCR made use of 60 Vbeta and 13 Jbeta primers. Measured with immunoSEQ multiplex PCR; TCRdb has only the in-frame clones, and not every one. The sample has 150,000 to 200,000 clones, 80% seen once. As regards this clone: The antigen remains undetermined.

The clonotype comes from a man aged 35 to 55 in good health and CMV-seronegative. This chain joins TRBV5-1 and TRBJ2-6; TRBD1 matches 10 bases. Source material: PBMCs. The CDR3 nucleotides are TGCGCCAGCAGCTTGACGGGACAGGGGTCTGGGGCCAACGTCCTGACTTTC. It encodes CASSLTGQGSGANVLTF.